Listed here are 6 T cell receptor beta chains from one sample, sequenced in a study of cytomegalovirus exposure and HLA in healthy donors. PCR primers comprised 60 Vbeta and 13 Jbeta primers. Only in-frame clones appear in the TCRdb table, and some are missing; sequencing was by immunoSEQ multiplex PCR. The data include roughly 82,000 clones; the top ten clones carry 1.4% to 1.5%. Sequenced sample: PBMCs. These receptors all stem from a woman aged 55-69 years in good health and CMV-seronegative.

J is TRBJ1-1 and V is TRBV13, with 8 bases matching TRBD1. The ends lost 5 bases at V and 1 base at J; junction bases unmatched: 6. In germline, CDR1 is PRHDT, CDR2 FYEKMQ (reference sequence). This CDR3 contains 15 residues. The CDR3 DNA reads as TGTGCCAGCAGCCCCGGGACAGGACCGAACACTGAAGCTTTCTTT. Its translation: CASSPGTGPNTEAFF.

V and J are TRBV7-2 and TRBJ2-3; TRBD2 might be the D (6 bases). CDR1 is SGHTA, CDR2 FQGNSA, per germline. Trimming pared 5 bases from V and 1 base from J, leaving 13 bases between. CDR3 length equals 15 residues. This chain's CDR3 is CASSLYAGRTDTQYF. CDR3 in DNA: TGTGCCAGCAGCCTATACGCGGGGCGCACAGATACGCAGTATTTT.

The V call is TRBV28, the J call TRBJ2-7, with D possibly TRBD1 on 6 matching bases. This CDR3 is built from 13 residues. Trimming removed 4 bases at V and 2 bases at J, with 9 bases between. Looked up from germline, CDR1 is MDHEN and CDR2 is SYDVKM. The CDR3 DNA sequence: TGTGCCAGCAGTTCAGGGGATCCCTACGAGCAGTACTTC. This gives the protein CASSSGDPYEQYF.

The rearrangement joins TRBV11-3 to TRBJ1-1, with a possible D match to TRBD1 (6 bases). The V and J ends lost 6 bases and 6 bases respectively, with 14 bases between them. The CDR3 spans 13 residues. Per germline, CDR1 SGHNT and CDR2 YENEEA. CDR3 amino acids: CASSTQGNAEAFF. CDR3 coding DNA: TGTGCCAGCAGTACACAGGGTAACGCTGAAGCTTTCTTT.

This chain joins TRBV18 and TRBJ2-2; a possible D gene is TRBD1 (6 bases). V dropped 5 bases and J dropped 4 bases, with 20 bases sitting between them. Per germline, CDR1 KGHSH and CDR2 LQKENI. CDR3 length equals 17 residues. Here the CDR3 reads CASSSSPRQAGTGELFF. As DNA, the CDR3 is TGTGCCAGCTCATCATCCCCTCGACAGGCGGGCACCGGGGAGCTGTTTTTT.

The chain links TRBV7-6 to TRBJ1-1, with D perhaps matching TRBD1 (6 bases). V was shortened by 0 bases and J by 1 base, with 6 bases between the two germline ends. The germline CDR1 and CDR2 sequences are SGHVS and FNYEAQ. CDR3 length equals 14 residues. The CDR3 region is CASSLATGNTEAFF. The CDR3 DNA follows: TGTGCCAGCAGCTTAGCGACAGGGAACACTGAAGCTTTCTTT.